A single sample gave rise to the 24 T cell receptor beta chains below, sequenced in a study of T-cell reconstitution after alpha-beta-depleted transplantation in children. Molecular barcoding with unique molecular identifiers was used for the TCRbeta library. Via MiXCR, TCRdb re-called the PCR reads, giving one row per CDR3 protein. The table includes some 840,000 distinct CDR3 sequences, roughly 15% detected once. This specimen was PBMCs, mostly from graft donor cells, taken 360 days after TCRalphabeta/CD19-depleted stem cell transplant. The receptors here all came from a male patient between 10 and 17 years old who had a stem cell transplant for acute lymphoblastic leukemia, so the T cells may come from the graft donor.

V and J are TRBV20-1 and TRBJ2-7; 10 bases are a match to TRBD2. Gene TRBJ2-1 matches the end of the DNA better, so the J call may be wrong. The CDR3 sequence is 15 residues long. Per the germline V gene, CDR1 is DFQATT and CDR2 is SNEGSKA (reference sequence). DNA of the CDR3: TGCAGTGCTAGAGATGAACTAGCGGGAAATCTCGGGCAGTTCTTC. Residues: CSARDELAGNLGQFF.

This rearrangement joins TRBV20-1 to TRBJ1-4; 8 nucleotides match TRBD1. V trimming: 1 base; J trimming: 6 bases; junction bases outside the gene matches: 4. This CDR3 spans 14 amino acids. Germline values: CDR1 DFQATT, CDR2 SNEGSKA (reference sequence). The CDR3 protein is CSARVAGGYEKLFF. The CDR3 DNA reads TGCAGTGCTAGAGTGGCAGGGGGCTATGAAAAACTGTTTTTT.

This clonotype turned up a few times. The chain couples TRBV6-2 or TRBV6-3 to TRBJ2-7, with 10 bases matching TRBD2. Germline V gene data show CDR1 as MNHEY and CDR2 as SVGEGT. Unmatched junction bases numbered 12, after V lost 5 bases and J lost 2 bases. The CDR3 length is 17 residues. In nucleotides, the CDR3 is TGTGCCAGCAGTCCACCACCTACTAGCGGGGCAACCTACGAGCAGTACTTC. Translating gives CASSPPPTSGATYEQYF.

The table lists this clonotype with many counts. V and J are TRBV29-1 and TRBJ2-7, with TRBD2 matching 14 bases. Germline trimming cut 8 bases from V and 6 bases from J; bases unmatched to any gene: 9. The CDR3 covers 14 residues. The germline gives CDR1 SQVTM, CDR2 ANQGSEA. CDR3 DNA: TGCAGCACCGCCGGGACTAGCGGGAGTGTCGAGCAGTACTTC. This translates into CSTAGTSGSVEQYF.

CDR3 nucleotides: TGTGCCAGCACCAGTCCCCCTATGACGGGTGGAAATACGCAGTATTTT. Translation gives CASTSPPMTGGNTQYF. The chain is built from TRBV12-3 or TRBV12-4 and TRBJ2-3; no reliable D call. V shed 7 bases and J shed 7 bases, with 24 bases lying between them. This CDR3 region has 16 residues.

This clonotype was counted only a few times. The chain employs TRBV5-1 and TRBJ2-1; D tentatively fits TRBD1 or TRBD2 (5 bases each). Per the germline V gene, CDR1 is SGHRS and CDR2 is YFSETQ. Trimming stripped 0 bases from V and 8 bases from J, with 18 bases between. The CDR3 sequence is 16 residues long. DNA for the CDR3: TGCGCCAGCAGCTTGGATGGGACCGGCCCTTGGGATGAGCAGTTCTTC. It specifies CASSLDGTGPWDEQFF. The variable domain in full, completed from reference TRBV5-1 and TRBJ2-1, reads KAGVTQTPRYLIKTRGQQVTLSCSPISGHRSVSWYQQTPGQGLQFLFEYFSETQRNKGNFPGRFSGRQFSNSRSEMNVSTLELGDSALYLCASSLDGTGPWDEQFFGPGTRLTVL.

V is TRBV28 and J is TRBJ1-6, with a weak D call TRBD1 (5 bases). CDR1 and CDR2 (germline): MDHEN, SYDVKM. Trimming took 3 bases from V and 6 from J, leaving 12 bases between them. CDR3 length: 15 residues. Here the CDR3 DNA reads TGTGCCAGCAGTTTTCGGGGGACGAGTAATTCACCCCTCCACTTT. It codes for CASSFRGTSNSPLHF.

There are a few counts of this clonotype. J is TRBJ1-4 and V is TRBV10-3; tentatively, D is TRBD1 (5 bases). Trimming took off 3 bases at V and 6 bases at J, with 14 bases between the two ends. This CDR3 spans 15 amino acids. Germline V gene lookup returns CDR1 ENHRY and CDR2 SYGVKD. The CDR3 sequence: CAISDRQPNDEKLFF. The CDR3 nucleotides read TGTGCCATCAGTGATAGACAGCCGAATGATGAAAAACTGTTTTTT.

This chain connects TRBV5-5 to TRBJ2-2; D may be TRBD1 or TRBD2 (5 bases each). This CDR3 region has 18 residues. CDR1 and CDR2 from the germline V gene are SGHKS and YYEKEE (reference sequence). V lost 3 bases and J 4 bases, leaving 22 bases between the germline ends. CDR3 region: CASSWLWGRTSGTGELFF. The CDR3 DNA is TGTGCCAGCAGCTGGCTCTGGGGGAGAACCTCGGGCACCGGGGAGCTGTTTTTT.

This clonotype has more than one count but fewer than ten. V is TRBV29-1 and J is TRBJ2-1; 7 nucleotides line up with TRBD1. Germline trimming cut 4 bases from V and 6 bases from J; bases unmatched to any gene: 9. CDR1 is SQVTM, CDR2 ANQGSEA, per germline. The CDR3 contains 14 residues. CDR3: CSVGSGTDSNEQFF. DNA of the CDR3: TGCAGCGTTGGTTCCGGGACAGATAGCAATGAGCAGTTCTTC.

The CDR3 spells CASRSRAGLTDTQYF. As DNA, the CDR3 is TGCGCCAGCCGATCTAGAGCGGGACTCACAGATACGCAGTATTTT. The rearrangement uses TRBV4-1 and TRBJ2-3, with 7 nucleotides matching TRBD2. Germline CDR1 and CDR2: MGHRA and YSYEKL. The CDR3 consists of 15 residues. J gave up 2 bases and V 8 bases, and 10 bases lay outside the gene matches.

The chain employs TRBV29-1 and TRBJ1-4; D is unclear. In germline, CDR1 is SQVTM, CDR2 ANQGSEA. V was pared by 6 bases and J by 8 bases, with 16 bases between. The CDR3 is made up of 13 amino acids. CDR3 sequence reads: CSVEEHLGEKLFF. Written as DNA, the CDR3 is TGCAGCGTGGAGGAACATCTGGGGGAAAAACTGTTTTTT.

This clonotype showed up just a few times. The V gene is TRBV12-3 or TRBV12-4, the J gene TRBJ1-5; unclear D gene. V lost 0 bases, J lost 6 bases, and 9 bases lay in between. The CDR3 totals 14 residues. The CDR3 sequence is CASSLAGPAQPQHF. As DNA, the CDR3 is TGTGCCAGCAGTTTAGCCGGCCCAGCTCAGCCCCAGCATTTT.

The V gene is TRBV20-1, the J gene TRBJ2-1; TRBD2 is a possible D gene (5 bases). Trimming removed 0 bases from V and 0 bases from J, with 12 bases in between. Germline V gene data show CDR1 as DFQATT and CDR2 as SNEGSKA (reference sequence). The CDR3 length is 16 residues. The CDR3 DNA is TGCAGTGCTAGAGACCCCTGGGCGGGCTCCTACAATGAGCAGTTCTTC. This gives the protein CSARDPWAGSYNEQFF.

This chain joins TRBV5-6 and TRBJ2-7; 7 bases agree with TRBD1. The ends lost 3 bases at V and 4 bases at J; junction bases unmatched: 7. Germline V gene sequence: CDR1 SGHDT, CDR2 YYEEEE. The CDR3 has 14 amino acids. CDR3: CASSYDRDPYEQYF. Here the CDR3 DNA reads TGTGCCAGCAGCTACGACAGGGATCCTTACGAGCAGTACTTC.

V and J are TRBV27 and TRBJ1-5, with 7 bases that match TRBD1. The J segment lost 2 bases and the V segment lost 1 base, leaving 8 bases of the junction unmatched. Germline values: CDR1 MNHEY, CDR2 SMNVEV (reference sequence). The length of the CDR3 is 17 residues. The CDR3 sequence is CASSLFYRGKGNQPQHF. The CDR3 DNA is TGTGCCAGCAGTTTATTCTACAGGGGTAAGGGCAATCAGCCCCAGCATTTT.

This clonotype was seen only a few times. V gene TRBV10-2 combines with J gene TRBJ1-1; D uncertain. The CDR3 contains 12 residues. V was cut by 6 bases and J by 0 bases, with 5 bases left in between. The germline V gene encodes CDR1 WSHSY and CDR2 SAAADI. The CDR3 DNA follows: TGCGCCAGCAGCAACATGAACACTGAAGCTTTCTTT. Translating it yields CASSNMNTEAFF.

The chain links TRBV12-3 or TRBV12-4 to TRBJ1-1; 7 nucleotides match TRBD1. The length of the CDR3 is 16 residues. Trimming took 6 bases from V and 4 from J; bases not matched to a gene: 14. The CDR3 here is CASSLPDRDRITEAFF. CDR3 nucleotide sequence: TGTGCCAGCAGCTTACCCGACCGGGACAGAATCACTGAAGCTTTCTTT.

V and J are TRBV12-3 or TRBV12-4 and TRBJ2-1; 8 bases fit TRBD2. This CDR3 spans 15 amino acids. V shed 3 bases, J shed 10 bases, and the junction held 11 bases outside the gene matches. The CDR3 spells CASSLDGRALSEQFF. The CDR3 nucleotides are TGTGCCAGCAGTTTGGACGGGAGGGCCCTGAGCGAGCAGTTCTTC.

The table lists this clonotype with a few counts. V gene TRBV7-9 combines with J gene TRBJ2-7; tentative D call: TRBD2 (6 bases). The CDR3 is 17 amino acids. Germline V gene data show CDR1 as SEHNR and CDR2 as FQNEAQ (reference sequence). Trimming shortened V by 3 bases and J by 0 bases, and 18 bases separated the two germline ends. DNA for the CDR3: TGTGCCAGCAGCTTTGGTGTACGGGAGAAGTCCTCCTACGAGCAGTACTTC. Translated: CASSFGVREKSSYEQYF.

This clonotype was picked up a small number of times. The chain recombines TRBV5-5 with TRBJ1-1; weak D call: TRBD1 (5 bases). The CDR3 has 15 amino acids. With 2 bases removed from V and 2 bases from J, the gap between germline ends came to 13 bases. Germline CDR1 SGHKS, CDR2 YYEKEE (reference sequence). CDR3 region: CASSFLGRGNTEAFF. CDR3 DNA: TGTGCCAGCAGCTTCTTGGGACGGGGTAACACTGAAGCTTTCTTT.

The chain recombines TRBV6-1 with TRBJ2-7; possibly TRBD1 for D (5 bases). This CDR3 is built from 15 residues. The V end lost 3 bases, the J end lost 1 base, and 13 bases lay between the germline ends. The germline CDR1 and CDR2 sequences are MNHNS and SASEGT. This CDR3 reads CASSDDSHLSYEQYF. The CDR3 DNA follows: TGTGCCAGCAGTGACGACAGTCACCTTTCCTACGAGCAGTACTTC.

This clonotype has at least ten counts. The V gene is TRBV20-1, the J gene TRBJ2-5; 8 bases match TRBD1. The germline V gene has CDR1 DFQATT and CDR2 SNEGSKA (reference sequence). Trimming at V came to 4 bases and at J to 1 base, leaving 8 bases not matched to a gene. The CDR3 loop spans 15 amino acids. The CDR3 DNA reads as TGCAGTGCTACCAGGGGGCAAATACTCCAAGAGACCCAGTACTTC. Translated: CSATRGQILQETQYF.

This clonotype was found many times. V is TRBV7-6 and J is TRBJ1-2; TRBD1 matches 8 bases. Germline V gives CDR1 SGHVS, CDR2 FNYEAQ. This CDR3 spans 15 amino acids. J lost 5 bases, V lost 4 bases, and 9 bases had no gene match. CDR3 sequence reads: CASSSRTGSLYGYTF. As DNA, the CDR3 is TGTGCCAGCAGCTCCCGGACAGGGAGTCTATATGGCTACACCTTC.